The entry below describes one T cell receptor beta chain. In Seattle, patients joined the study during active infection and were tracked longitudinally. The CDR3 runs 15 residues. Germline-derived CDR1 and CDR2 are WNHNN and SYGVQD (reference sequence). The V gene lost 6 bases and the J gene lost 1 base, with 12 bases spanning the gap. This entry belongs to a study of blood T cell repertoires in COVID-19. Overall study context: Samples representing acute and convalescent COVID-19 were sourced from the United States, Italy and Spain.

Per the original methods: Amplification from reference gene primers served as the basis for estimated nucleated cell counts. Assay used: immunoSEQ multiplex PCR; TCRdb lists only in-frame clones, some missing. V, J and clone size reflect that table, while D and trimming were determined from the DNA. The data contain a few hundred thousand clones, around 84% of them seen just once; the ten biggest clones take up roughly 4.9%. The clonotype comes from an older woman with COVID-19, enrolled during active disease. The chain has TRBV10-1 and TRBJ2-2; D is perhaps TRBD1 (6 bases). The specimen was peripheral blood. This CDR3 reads CASRKDSLNTGELFF. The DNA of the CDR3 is TGCGCCAGCAGGAAGGACAGTTTGAACACCGGGGAGCTGTTTTTT.